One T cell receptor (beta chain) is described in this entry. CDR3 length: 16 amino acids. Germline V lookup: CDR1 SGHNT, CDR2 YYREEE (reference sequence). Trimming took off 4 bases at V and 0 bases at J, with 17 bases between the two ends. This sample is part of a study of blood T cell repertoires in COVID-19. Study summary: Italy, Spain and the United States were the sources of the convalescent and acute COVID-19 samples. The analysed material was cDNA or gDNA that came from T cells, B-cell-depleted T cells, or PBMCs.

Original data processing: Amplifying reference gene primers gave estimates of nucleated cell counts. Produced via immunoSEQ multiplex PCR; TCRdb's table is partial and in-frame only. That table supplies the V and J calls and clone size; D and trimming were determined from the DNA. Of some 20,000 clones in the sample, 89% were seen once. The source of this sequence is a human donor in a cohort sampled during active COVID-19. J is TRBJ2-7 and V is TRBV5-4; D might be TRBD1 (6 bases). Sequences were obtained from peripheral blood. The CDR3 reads CASSEEIGTSSYEQYF. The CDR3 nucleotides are TGTGCCAGCAGCGAGGAAATCGGGACAAGCTCCTACGAGCAGTACTTC.